The clone carrying this T cell receptor (beta chain) was seen a handful of times. Measured with immunoSEQ multiplex PCR; TCRdb has only the in-frame clones, and not every one. The sample consists of fewer than 200,000 clones, 88% of them appearing once. This CDR3 comprises 11 residues. With 7 bases removed from V and 0 bases from J, the gap between germline ends came to 6 bases. CDR1 is SQVTM and CDR2 is ANQGSEA in the germline V gene. These data originate in a study of control samples from healthy donors and cancer patients. This TCR was sampled from a woman in her 30s in good health. The sample consisted of blood. This chain joins TRBV29-1 and TRBJ2-5; D gene unclear. As DNA, the CDR3 is TGCAGCGGGAGTTACCAAGAGACCCAGTACTTC. Translated, it gives CSGSYQETQYF.